The rows below give T cell receptor beta chains drawn from one sample of a study of blood T cell repertoires in COVID-19. Profiled with immunoSEQ multiplex PCR; TCRdb holds only in-frame clones, not every one. This table has some 180,000 clones, 70% to 85% appearing once. Sequencing used peripheral blood. These receptors were taken from a human donor in a cohort sampled during active COVID-19. CDR3s include the opening cysteine and the closing phenylalanine or tryptophan. A D gene is named only where the DNA matches it firmly. Only some rows state a clone size, as once, few, many or a class for expanded clones.

clone_size j_call d_call v_call cdr3_length cdr3_aa cdr3_nt
. TRBJ2-1 . TRBV7-9 11 CASRRAREQFF TGTGCCAGCAGGAGGGCCCGAGAGCAGTTCTTC
. TRBJ1-4 . TRBV11-2 15 CASSPRGTGGEKLFF TGTGCCAGCAGCCCCAGGGGAACGGGAGGAGAAAAACTGTTTTTT
. TRBJ1-4 . TRBV6-5 14 CASSIRGVGEKLFF TGTGCCAGCTCTATCCGGGGGGTAGGAGAAAAACTGTTTTTT
. TRBJ1-6 TRBD1 TRBV6-5 14 CATHGTGGYSPLHF TGTGCCACCCACGGGACAGGGGGCTATTCACCCCTCCACTTT
few TRBJ2-2 TRBD2 TRBV4-1 16 CASSQEGLPNTGELFF TGCGCCAGCAGCCAAGAGGGACTACCAAACACCGGGGAGCTGTTTTTT
few TRBJ1-2 . TRBV12-3/TRBV12-4 12 CASSFQGRGYTF TGTGCCAGCAGTTTCCAGGGTAGGGGCTACACCTTC
. TRBJ1-3 . TRBV4-2 17 CASSQGVGGVSGNTIYF TGTGCCAGCAGCCAAGGGGTAGGGGGTGTTTCTGGAAACACCATATATTTT
. TRBJ2-7 TRBD2 TRBV5-5 16 CASSQGLAGGIYEQYF TGTGCCAGCAGCCAGGGACTAGCGGGGGGGATTTACGAGCAGTACTTC
. TRBJ2-7 TRBD1 TRBV4-2 15 CASSQGDRGDYEQYF TGTGCCAGCAGCCAAGGGGACAGGGGTGACTACGAGCAGTACTTC
. TRBJ2-7 . TRBV3-1/TRBV3-2 12 CASSQQEREQYF TGTGCCAGCAGCCAACAGGAACGCGAGCAGTACTTC
. TRBJ1-5 TRBD1 TRBV2 13 CASGDRGNQPQHF TGTGCCAGCGGGGACAGGGGGAACCAGCCCCAGCATTTT
. TRBJ2-1 TRBD2 TRBV7-3 17 CASSLGSSGGAWNEQFF TGTGCCAGCAGCTTAGGGTCCAGCGGGGGGGCCTGGAATGAGCAGTTCTTC
. TRBJ1-5 TRBD1 TRBV19 16 CASSTRTGGNNQPQHF TGTGCCAGTAGTACTCGGACAGGGGGTAACAATCAGCCCCAGCATTTT
. TRBJ2-7 TRBD1 TRBV6-1 15 CASSELGTGFLEQYF TGTGCCAGCAGTGAACTCGGGACAGGGTTTCTCGAGCAGTACTTC
. TRBJ2-1 TRBD1 TRBV7-6 15 CASSPGTGNLFEQFF TGTGCCAGCAGCCCCGGGACAGGGAACTTGTTTGAGCAGTTCTTC
. TRBJ1-2 TRBD1 TRBV19 15 CASSTLGPGGYGYTF TGTGCCAGTAGTACGCTTGGGCCAGGGGGCTATGGCTACACCTTC
. TRBJ2-1 TRBD2 TRBV13 16 CARSLGGRGGRYEQFF TGTGCCCGCAGCTTAGGGGGGCGGGGGGGCCGCTATGAGCAGTTCTTC
few TRBJ2-7 TRBD2 TRBV5-4 14 CASSASGEQGEQYF TGTGCCAGCAGCGCTAGCGGGGAGCAAGGGGAGCAGTACTTC